These 8 T cell receptor beta chains share one sample of origin, sequenced in a study of neurological immune-mediated disorders (dated by TCRdb to between 2019 and 2020). The library was prepared using 5' RACE. Sequencing took place on an Illumina HiSeq 2500. TCRdb ran its own pipeline on the public reads, namely fastp trimming at Q25 and MiXCR clone calling, and kept in-frame beta chains. Each CDR3 protein appears once, grouped with its most common genes and DNA. For this sample there are 60,000 or so distinct CDR3 sequences; roughly 3.5% appear just once. The ten largest clones capture approximately 7% of the sample. Sequenced sample: PBMCs. These receptors were obtained from a woman aged 60-75 years with multiple sclerosis.

This clonotype was counted ten times or more. This chain uses TRBV5-5 with TRBJ2-3; D is perhaps TRBD2 (6 bases). The CDR3 covers 15 residues. CDR1 and CDR2 (germline): SGHKS, YYEKEE (reference sequence). V lost 3 bases, J lost 0 bases, and 11 bases lay in between. The CDR3 nucleotides are TGTGCCAGCAGCTACTTAGCGGTGAGCACAGATACGCAGTATTTT. It translates to CASSYLAVSTDTQYF.

This clonotype was recorded at least ten times. The chain joins TRBV5-1 to TRBJ1-1; D might be TRBD1 (5 bases). Trimming removed 3 bases at V and 11 bases at J, with 17 bases between. CDR1 is SGHRS and CDR2 is YFSETQ in the germline V gene. This CDR3 comprises 13 residues. CDR3 nucleotide sequence: TGCGCCAGCAGCTACACCGGGACTCATGGGGCTTTCTTT. It encodes CASSYTGTHGAFF.

This clonotype was recorded many times. The chain recombines TRBV5-1 with TRBJ1-1; D not resolved. Germline V gives CDR1 SGHRS, CDR2 YFSETQ. V was trimmed by 0 bases and J by 2 bases, leaving 14 bases between them. This CDR3 is 16 amino acids long. CDR3: CASSLVAGRINTEAFF. The CDR3, as DNA: TGCGCCAGCAGCTTGGTGGCCGGGCGAATCAACACTGAAGCTTTCTTT. The full variable domain, its missing parts supplied by reference TRBV5-1 and TRBJ1-1, is KAGVTQTPRYLIKTRGQQVTLSCSPISGHRSVSWYQQTPGQGLQFLFEYFSETQRNKGNFPGRFSGRQFSNSRSEMNVSTLELGDSALYLCASSLVAGRINTEAFFGQGTRLTVV.

Ten or more counts support this clonotype. The CDR3 nucleotides read TGCAGTGCTAGTTGGGCGGGAGGGCCAGATACGCAGTATTTT. Translated, it gives CSASWAGGPDTQYF. The J gene is TRBJ2-3, the V gene TRBV20-1, with 9 nucleotides matching TRBD2. With V trimmed by 3 bases and J by 4 bases, 5 bases remained unmatched. Germline assignment: CDR1 DFQATT and CDR2 SNEGSKA (reference sequence). The CDR3 runs 14 residues.

This clonotype was seen at least ten times. The gene calls are TRBV5-1 and TRBJ2-3; 10 bases line up with TRBD2. With V trimmed by 2 bases and J by 6 bases, 3 bases remained unmatched. The CDR3 covers 14 residues. Germline values: CDR1 SGHRS, CDR2 YFSETQ. For the CDR3, the DNA is TGCGCCAGCAGCTTCTTAGCGGGAGGCGATACGCAGTATTTT. It is translated as CASSFLAGGDTQYF.

This clonotype was seen ten or more times. The V and J genes are TRBV20-1 and TRBJ1-1; no firm D call. With 7 bases removed from V and 5 bases from J, the gap between germline ends came to 14 bases. The V gene's germline CDR1 is DFQATT and CDR2 SNEGSKA (reference sequence). CDR3 size: 12 residues. CDR3 sequence reads: CSVPGSGTEAFF. The CDR3 DNA follows: TGCAGTGTTCCCGGATCGGGGACTGAAGCTTTCTTT.

This clonotype has at least ten counts. The chain recombines TRBV20-1 with TRBJ2-6, with D hard to call. The V end lost 2 bases, the J end lost 4 bases, and 15 bases lay between the germline ends. The germline V gene has CDR1 DFQATT and CDR2 SNEGSKA (reference sequence). The CDR3 runs 16 residues. The CDR3 protein is CSARKIGPGGANVLTF. CDR3 in DNA: TGCAGTGCTAGAAAAATAGGACCCGGGGGGGCCAACGTCCTGACTTTC.

This clonotype has at least ten counts. The chain uses TRBV6-6 and TRBJ2-1; 9 bases match TRBD1. CDR3 length: 18 amino acids. Germline CDR1 MNHNY, CDR2 SVGAGI (reference sequence). V was pared by 6 bases and J by 4 bases, with 16 bases of the junction left unmatched. The CDR3 is CASSLQGAGGSPYNEQFF. The CDR3 DNA sequence: TGTGCCAGCAGCTTACAGGGGGCGGGCGGGAGTCCATACAATGAGCAGTTCTTC.